This record concerns one T cell receptor (beta chain) sequence. The antigen is undetermined. The data were produced by immunoSEQ multiplex PCR, yet TCRdb's version contains in-frame clones alone and is incomplete. The repertoire holds roughly 85,000 clones, approximately 90% seen once, with more than 2.5% in the top ten. The data were obtained in a study of T cell responses to AZD1222 COVID-19 vaccine. General study points: The CD4 TCRs associated with vaccination extended across spike and predominated at 160-218 and 743-854.

This sample comprised peripheral blood, obtained 28 days after the second AZD1222 dose. This sequence originates from an adult who received the AZD1222 COVID-19 vaccine.

CDR3 nucleotide sequence: TGCGCCAGCAGCCAAATAGTCGGTGAAAAACTGTTTTTT. Translating gives CASSQIVGEKLFF. The J gene is TRBJ1-4, the V gene TRBV4-1; D is unresolved. From germline, CDR1 is MGHRA and CDR2 YSYEKL. Trimming left V 2 bases short and J 7 bases short, with 8 bases between. The CDR3 runs 13 residues.